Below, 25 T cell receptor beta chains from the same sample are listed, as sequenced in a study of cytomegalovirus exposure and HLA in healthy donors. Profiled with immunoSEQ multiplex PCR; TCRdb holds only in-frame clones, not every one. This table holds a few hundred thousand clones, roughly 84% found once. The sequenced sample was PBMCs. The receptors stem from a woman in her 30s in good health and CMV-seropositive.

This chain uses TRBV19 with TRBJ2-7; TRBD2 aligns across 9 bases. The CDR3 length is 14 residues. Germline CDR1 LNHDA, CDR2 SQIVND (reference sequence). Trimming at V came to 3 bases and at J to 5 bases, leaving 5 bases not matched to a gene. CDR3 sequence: CASSIVAGVDEQYF. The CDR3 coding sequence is TGTGCCAGTAGTATTGTAGCGGGGGTCGACGAGCAGTACTTC.

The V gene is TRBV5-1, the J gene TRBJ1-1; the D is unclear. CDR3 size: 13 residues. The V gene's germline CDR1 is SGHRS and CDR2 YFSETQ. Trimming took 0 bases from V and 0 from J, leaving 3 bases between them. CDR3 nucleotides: TGCGCCAGCAGCTTGGAGGTGAACACTGAAGCTTTCTTT. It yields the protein CASSLEVNTEAFF.

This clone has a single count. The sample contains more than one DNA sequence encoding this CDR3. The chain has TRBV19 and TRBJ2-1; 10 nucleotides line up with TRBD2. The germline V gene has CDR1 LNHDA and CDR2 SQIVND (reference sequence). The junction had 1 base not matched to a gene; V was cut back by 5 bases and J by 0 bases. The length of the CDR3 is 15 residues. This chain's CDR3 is CASSPSGSSYNEQFF. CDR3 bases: TGTGCCAGTAGTCCTAGCGGGAGCTCCTACAATGAGCAGTTCTTC.

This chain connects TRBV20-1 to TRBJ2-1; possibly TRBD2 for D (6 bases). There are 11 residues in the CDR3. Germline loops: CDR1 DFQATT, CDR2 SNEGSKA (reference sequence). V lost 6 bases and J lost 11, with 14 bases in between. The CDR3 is CSAVTSRQQFF. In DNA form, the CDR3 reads TGCAGTGCAGTGACTAGTCGACAGCAGTTCTTC.

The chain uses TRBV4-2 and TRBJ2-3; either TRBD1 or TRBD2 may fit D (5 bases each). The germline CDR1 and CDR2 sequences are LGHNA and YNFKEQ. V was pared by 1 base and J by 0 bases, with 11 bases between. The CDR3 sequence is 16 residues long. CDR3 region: CASSQGVGASTDTQYF. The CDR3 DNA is TGTGCCAGCAGCCAAGGGGTCGGGGCTAGCACAGATACGCAGTATTTT.

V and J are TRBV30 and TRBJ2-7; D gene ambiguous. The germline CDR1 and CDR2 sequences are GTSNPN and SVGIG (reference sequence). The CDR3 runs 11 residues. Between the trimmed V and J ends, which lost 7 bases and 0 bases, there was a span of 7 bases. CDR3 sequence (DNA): TGTGCCTCCAAAGACTCCTACGAGCAGTACTTC. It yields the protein CASKDSYEQYF.

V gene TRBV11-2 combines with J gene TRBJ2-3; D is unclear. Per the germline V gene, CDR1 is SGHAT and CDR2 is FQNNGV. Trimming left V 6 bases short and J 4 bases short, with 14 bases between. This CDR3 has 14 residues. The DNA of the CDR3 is TGTGCCAGCAGTTCTCAGCCCGTGGCAGATACGCAGTATTTT. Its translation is CASSSQPVADTQYF.

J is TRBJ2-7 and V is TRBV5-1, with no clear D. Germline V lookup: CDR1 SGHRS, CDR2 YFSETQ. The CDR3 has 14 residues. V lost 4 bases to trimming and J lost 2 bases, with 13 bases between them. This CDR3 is CASSQNVGPYEQYF. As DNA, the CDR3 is TGCGCCAGCAGCCAGAACGTAGGACCCTACGAGCAGTACTTC.

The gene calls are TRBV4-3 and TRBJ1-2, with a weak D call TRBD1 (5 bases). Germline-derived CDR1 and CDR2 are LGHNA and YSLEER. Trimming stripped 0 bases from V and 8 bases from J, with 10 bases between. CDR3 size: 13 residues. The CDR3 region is CASSQDGTRGYTF. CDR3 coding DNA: TGCGCCAGCAGCCAAGACGGGACTCGCGGCTACACCTTC.

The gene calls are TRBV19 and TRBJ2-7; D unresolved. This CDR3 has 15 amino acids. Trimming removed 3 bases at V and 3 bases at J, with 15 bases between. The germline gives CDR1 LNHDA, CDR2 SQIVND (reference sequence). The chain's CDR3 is CASSMGLVGFYEQYF. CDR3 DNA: TGTGCCAGTAGTATGGGTTTAGTCGGATTCTACGAGCAGTACTTC.

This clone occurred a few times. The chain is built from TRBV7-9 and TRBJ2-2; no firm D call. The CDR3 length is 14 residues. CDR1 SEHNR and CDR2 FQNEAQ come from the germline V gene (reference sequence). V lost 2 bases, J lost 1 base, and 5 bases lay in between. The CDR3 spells CASSLNGNTGELFF. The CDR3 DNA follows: TGTGCCAGCAGCTTAAATGGGAACACCGGGGAGCTGTTTTTT.

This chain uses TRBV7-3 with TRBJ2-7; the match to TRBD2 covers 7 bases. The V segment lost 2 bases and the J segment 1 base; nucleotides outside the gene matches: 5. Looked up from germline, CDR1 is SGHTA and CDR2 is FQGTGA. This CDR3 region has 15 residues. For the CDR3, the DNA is TGTGCCAGCAGCTTATCTAGCGGAGAATCCTACGAGCAGTACTTC. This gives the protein CASSLSSGESYEQYF. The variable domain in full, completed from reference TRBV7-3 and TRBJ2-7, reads GAGVSQTPSNKVTEKGKYVELRCDPISGHTALYWYRQSLGQGPEFLIYFQGTGAADDSGLPNDRFFAVRPEGSVSTLKIQRTERGDSAVYLCASSLSSGESYEQYFGPGTRLTVT.

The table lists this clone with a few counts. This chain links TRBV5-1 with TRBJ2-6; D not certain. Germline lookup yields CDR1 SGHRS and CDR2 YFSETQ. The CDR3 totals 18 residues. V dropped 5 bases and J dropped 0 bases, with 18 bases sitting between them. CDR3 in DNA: TGCGCCAGCAGACTTTCTAGTGGAGCGAGCTCTGGGGCCAACGTCCTGACTTTC. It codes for CASRLSSGASSGANVLTF.

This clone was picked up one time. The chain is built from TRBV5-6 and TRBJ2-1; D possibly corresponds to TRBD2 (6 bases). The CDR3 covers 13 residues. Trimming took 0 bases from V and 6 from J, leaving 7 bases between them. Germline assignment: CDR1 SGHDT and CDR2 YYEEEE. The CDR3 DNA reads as TGTGCCAGCAGCTTGGCCGGGAGCAATGAGCAGTTCTTC. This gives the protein CASSLAGSNEQFF.

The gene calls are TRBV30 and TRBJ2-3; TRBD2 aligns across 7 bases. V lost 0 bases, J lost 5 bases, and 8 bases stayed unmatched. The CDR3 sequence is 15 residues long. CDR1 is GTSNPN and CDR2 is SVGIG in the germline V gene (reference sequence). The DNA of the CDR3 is TGTGCCTGGAGTGTCGGCGGGCGGGGGAAAGATACGCAGTATTTT. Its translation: CAWSVGGRGKDTQYF.

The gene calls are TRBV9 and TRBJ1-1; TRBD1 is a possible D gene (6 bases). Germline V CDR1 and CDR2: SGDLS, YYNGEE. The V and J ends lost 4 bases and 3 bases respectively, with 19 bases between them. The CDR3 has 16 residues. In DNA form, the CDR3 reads TGTGCCAGCAGCAACCCAGCCCAGGGGAGCGACACTGAAGCTTTCTTT. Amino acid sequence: CASSNPAQGSDTEAFF.

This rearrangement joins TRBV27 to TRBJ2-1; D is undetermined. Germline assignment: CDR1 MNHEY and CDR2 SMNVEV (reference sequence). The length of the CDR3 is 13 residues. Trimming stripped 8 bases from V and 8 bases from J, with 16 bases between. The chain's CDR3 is CASAKVGIDEQFF. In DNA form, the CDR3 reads TGTGCCAGCGCCAAAGTTGGTATCGATGAGCAGTTCTTC.

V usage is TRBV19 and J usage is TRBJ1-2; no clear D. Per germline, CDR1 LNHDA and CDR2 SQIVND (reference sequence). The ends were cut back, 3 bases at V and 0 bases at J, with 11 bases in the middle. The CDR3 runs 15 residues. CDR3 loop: CASSISGSANYGYTF. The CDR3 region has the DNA TGTGCCAGTAGTATTTCCGGCAGCGCTAACTATGGCTACACCTTC.

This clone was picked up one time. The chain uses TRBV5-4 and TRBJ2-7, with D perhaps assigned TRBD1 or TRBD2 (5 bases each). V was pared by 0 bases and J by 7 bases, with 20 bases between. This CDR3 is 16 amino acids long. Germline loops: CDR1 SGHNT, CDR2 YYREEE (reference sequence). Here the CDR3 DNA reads TGTGCCAGCAGCTTGGAGGCCGAGGGACCGCTCGTTGAGCAGTACTTC. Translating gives CASSLEAEGPLVEQYF.

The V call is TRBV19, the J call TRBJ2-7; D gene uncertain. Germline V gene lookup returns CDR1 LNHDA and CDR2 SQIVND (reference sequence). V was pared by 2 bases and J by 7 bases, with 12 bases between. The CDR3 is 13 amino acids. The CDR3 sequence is CASSITSSREQYF. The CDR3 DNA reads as TGTGCCAGTAGTATAACGTCGTCTAGGGAGCAGTACTTC.

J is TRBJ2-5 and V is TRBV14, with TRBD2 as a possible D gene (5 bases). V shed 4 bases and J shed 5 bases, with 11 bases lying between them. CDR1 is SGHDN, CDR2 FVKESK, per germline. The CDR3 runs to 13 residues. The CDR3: CASSLTSVETQYF. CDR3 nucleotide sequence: TGTGCCAGCAGCCTTACTAGTGTGGAGACCCAGTACTTC.

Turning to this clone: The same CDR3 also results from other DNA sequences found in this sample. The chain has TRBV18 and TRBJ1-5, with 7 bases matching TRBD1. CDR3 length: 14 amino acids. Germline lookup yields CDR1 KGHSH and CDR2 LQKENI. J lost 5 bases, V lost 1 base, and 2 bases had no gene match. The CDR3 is CASSPQGADQPQHF. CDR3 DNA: TGTGCCAGCTCACCACAGGGGGCAGATCAGCCCCAGCATTTT. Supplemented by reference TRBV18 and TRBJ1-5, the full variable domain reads NAGVMQNPRHLVRRRGQEARLRCSPMKGHSHVYWYRQLPEEGLKFMVYLQKENIIDESGMPKERFSAEFPKEGPSILRIQQVVRGDSAAYFCASSPQGADQPQHFGDGTRLSIL.

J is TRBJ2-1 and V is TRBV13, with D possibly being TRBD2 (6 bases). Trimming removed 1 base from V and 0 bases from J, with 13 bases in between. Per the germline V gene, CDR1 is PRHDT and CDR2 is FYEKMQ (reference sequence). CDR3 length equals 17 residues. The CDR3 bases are TGTGCCAGCAGCTTAGATGGAGGAGGGAGCTCCTACAATGAGCAGTTCTTC. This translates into CASSLDGGGSSYNEQFF.

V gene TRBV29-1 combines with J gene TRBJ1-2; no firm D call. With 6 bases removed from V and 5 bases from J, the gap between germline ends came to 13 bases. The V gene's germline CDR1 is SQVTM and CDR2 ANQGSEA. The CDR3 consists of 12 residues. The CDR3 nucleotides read TGCAGCGTCAGTCAGGCTGGGTATGGCTACACCTTC. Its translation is CSVSQAGYGYTF.

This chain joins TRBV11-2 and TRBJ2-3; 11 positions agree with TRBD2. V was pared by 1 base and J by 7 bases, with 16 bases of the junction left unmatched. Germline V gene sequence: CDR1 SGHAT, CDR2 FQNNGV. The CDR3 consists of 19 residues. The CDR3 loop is CASSLGTSGPLAIMHTQYF. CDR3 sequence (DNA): TGTGCCAGCAGCTTAGGGACTAGCGGGCCGCTAGCCATAATGCATACGCAGTATTTT. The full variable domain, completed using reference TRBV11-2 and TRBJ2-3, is EAGVAQSPRYKIIEKRQSVAFWCNPISGHATLYWYQQILGQGPKLLIQFQNNGVVDDSQLPKDRFSAERLKGVDSTLKIQPAKLEDSAVYLCASSLGTSGPLAIMHTQYFGPGTRLTVL.